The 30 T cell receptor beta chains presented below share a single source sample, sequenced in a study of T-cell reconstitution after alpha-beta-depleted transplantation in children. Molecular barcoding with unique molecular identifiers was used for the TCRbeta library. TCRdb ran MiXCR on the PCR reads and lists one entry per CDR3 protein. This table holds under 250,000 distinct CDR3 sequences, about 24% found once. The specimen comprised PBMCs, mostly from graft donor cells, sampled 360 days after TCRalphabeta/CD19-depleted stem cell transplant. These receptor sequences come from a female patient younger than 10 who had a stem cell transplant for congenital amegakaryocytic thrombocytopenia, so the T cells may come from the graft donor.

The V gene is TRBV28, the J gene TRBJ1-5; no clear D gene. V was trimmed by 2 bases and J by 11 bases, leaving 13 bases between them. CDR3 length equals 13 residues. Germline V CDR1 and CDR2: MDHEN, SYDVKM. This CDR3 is CASSLGQILSQHF. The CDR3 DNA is TGTGCCAGCAGTTTAGGGCAGATCCTGTCCCAGCATTTT.

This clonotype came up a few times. The CDR3 DNA reads TGCAGTGCCAGGGCAGGGAGGGACGAGCAGTACTTC. Amino acid sequence: CSARAGRDEQYF. The V call is TRBV20-1, the J call TRBJ2-7, with TRBD2 matching 7 bases. J lost 5 bases, V lost 6 bases, and 7 bases had no gene match. Per the germline V gene, CDR1 is DFQATT and CDR2 is SNEGSKA (reference sequence). The CDR3 spans 12 residues.

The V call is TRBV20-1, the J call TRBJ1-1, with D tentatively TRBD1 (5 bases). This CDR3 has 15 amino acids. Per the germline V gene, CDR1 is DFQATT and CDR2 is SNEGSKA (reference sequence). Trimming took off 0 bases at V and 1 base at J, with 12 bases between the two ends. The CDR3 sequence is CSARDYRGPNTEAFF. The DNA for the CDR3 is TGCAGTGCTAGAGATTATCGGGGCCCGAACACTGAAGCTTTCTTT.

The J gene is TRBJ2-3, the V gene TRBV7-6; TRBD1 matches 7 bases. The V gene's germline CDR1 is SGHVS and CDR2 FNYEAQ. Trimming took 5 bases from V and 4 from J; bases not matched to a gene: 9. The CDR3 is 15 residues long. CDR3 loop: CASSQGVMKADTQYF. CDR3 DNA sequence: TGTGCCAGCAGCCAGGGGGTTATGAAGGCAGATACGCAGTATTTT.

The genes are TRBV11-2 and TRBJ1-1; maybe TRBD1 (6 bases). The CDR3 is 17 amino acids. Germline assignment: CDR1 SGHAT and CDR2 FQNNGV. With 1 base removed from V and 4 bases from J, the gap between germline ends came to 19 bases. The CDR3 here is CASSLGRRTAAGTEAFF. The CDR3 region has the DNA TGTGCCAGCAGCTTAGGGCGTCGGACAGCCGCAGGCACTGAAGCTTTCTTT.

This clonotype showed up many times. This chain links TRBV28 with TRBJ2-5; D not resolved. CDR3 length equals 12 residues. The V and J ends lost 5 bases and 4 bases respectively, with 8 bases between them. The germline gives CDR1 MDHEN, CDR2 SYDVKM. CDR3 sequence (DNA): TGTGCCAGCAGTCAAACAAGAGAGACCCAGTACTTC. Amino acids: CASSQTRETQYF.

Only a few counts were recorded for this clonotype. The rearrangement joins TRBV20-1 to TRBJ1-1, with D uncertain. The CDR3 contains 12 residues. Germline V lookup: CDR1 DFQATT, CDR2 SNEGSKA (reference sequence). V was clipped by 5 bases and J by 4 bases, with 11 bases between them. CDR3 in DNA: TGCAGTGCTTTCCCAATGGGCACTGAAGCTTTCTTT. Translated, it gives CSAFPMGTEAFF.

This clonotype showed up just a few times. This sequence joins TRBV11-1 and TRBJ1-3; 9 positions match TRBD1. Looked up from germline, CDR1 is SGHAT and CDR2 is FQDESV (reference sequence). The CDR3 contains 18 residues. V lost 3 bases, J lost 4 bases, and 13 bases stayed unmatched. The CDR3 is CASSFRDRVIFSGNTIYF. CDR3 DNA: TGTGCCAGCAGCTTCCGGGACAGGGTTATTTTCTCCGGAAACACCATATATTTT.

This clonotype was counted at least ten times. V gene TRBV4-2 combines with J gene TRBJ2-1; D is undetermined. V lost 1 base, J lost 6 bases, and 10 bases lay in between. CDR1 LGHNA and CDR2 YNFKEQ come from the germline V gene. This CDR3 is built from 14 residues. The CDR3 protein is CASSQVEVSNEQFF. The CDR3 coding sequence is TGTGCCAGCAGCCAAGTTGAGGTATCCAATGAGCAGTTCTTC.

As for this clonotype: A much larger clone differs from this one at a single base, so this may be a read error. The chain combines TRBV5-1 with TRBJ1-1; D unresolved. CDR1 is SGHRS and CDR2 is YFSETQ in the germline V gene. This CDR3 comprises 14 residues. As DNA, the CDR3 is TGCGCCAGCCAAATAGGAGGGCCGAACACTAAAGCTTTCTTT. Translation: CASQIGGPNTKAFF.

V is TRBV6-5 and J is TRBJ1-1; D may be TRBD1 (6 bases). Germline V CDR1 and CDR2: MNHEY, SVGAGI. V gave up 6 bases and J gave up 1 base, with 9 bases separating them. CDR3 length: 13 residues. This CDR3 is CASRGQPNTEAFF. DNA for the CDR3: TGTGCCAGCAGAGGACAGCCGAACACTGAAGCTTTCTTT.

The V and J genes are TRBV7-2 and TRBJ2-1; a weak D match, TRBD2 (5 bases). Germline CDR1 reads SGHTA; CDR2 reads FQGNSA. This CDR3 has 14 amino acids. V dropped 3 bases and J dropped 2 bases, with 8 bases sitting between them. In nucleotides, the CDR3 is TGTGCCAGCAGCTTGGCCGGGACCTACAATGAGCAGTTCTTC. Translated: CASSLAGTYNEQFF.

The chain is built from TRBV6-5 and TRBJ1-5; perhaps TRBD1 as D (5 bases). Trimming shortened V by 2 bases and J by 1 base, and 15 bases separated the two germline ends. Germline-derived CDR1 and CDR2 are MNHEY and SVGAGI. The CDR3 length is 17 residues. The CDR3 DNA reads TGTGCCAGCAGTTACCCCCTTGGGGCGGAGAGCAATCAGCCCCAGCATTTT. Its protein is CASSYPLGAESNQPQHF.

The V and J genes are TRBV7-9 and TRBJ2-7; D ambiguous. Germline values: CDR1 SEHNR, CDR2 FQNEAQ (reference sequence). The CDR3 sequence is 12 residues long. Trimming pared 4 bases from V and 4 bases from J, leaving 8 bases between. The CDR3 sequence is CASSSYSYEQYF. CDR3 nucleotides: TGTGCCAGCAGCTCCTACAGTTACGAGCAGTACTTC.

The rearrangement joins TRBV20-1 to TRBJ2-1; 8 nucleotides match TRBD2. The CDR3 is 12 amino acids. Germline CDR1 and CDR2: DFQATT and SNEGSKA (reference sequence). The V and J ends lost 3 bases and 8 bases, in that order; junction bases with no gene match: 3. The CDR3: CSASLAGYEQFF. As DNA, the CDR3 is TGCAGTGCTAGCCTAGCGGGCTATGAGCAGTTCTTC.

CDR3 DNA sequence: TGTGCCAGCTTGGGGACCGAGTATGGCTACACCTTC. Protein: CASLGTEYGYTF. V usage is TRBV12-3 or TRBV12-4 and J usage is TRBJ1-2; perhaps TRBD1 as D (5 bases). With 8 bases removed from V and 5 bases from J, the gap between germline ends came to 12 bases. The length of the CDR3 is 12 residues.

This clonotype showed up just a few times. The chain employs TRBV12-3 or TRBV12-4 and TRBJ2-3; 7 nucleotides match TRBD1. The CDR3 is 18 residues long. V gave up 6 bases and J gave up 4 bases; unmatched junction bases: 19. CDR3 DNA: TGTGCCAGCAGACAGGGGATCCTCAACGGTGAACTTGCAGATACGCAGTATTTT. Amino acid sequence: CASRQGILNGELADTQYF.

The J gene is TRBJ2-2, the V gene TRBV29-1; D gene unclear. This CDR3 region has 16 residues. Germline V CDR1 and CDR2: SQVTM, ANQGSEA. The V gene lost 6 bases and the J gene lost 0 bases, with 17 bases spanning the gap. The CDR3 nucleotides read TGCAGCGTGAACACCCCGGACGGCACGAACACCGGGGAGCTGTTTTTT. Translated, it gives CSVNTPDGTNTGELFF.

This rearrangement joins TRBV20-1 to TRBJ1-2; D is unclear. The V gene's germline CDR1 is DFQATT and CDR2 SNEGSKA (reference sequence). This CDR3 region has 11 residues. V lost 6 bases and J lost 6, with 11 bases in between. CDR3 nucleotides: TGCAGTGCAGGCACGAGGGATGGCTACACCTTC. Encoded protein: CSAGTRDGYTF.

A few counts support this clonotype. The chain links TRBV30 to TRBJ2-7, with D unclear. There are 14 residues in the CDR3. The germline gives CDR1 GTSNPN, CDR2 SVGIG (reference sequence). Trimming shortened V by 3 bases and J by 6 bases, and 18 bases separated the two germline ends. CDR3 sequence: CAWRQIPGLVEQYF. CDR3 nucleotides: TGTGCCTGGAGACAAATTCCAGGTCTTGTCGAGCAGTACTTC. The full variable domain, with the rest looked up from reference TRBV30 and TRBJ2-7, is SQTIHQWPATLVQPVGSPLSLECTVEGTSNPNLYWYRQAAGRGLQLLFYSVGIGQISSEVPQNLSASRPQDRQFILSSKKLLLSDSGFYLCAWRQIPGLVEQYFGPGTRLTVT.

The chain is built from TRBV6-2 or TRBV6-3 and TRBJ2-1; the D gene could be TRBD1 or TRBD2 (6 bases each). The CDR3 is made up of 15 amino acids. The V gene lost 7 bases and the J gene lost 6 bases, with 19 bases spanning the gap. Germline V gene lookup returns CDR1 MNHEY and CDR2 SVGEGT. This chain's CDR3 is CASNLAGTGSNEQFF. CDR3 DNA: TGTGCCAGCAACTTGGCGGGAACAGGGAGCAATGAGCAGTTCTTC.

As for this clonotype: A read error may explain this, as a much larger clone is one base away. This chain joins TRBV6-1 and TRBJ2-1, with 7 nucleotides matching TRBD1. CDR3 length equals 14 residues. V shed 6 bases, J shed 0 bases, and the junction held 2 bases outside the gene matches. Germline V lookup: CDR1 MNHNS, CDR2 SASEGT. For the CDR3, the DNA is TGTGCCAGCAGGACAGGGAGCTCCTACAATGAGCAGTTCTTC. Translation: CASRTGSSYNEQFF.

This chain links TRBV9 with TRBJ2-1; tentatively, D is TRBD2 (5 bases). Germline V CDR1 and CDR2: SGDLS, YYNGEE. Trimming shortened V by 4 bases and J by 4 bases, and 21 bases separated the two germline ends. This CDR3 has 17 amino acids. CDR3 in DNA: TGTGCCAGCAGCTCTCCGCGCGGCCCAGCGGTTTACAATGAGCAGTTCTTC. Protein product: CASSSPRGPAVYNEQFF.

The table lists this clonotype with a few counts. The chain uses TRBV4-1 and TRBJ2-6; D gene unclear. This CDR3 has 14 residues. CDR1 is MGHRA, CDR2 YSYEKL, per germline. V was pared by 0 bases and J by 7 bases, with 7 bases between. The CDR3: CASSQEKGANVLTF. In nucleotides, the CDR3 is TGCGCCAGCAGCCAAGAAAAGGGAGCCAACGTCCTGACTTTC.

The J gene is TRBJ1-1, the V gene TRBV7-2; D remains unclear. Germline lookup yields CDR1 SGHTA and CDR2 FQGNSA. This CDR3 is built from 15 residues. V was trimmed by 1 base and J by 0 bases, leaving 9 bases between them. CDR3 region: CASSLVGGMNTEAFF. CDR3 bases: TGTGCCAGCAGCTTAGTGGGAGGTATGAACACTGAAGCTTTCTTT.

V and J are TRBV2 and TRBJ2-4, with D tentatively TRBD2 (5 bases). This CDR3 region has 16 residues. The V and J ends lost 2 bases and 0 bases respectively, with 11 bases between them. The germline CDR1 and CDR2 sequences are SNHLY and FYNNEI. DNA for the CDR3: TGTGCCAGCAGTGAACAGCCCGGGAAAGCCAAAAACATTCAGTACTTC. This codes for CASSEQPGKAKNIQYF.

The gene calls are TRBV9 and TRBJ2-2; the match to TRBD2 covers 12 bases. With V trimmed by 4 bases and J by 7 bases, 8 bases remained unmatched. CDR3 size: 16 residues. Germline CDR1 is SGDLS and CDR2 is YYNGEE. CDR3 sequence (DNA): TGTGCCAGCAGCCTTAGGACTAGCGGGAATGTCGGGGAGCTGTTTTTT. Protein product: CASSLRTSGNVGELFF.

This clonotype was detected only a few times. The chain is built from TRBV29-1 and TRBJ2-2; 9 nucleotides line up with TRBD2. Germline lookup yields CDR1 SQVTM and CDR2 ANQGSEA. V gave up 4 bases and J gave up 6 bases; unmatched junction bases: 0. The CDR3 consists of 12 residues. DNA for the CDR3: TGCAGCGTTGTAGCGGGGGCCGGGGAGCTGTTTTTT. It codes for CSVVAGAGELFF.

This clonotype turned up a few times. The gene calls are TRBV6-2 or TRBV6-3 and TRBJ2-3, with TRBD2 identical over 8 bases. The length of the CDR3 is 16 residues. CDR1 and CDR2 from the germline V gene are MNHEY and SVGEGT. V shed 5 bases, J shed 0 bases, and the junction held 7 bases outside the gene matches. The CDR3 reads CASSDRLAQSTDTQYF. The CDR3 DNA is TGTGCCAGCAGTGATCGACTAGCGCAGAGCACAGATACGCAGTATTTT.

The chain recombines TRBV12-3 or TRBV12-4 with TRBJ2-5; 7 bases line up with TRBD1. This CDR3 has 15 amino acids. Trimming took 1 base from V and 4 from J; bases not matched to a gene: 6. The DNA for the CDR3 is TGTGCCAGCAGTTTAGGCAGGGGGATACTAGAGACCCAGTACTTC. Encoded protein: CASSLGRGILETQYF.